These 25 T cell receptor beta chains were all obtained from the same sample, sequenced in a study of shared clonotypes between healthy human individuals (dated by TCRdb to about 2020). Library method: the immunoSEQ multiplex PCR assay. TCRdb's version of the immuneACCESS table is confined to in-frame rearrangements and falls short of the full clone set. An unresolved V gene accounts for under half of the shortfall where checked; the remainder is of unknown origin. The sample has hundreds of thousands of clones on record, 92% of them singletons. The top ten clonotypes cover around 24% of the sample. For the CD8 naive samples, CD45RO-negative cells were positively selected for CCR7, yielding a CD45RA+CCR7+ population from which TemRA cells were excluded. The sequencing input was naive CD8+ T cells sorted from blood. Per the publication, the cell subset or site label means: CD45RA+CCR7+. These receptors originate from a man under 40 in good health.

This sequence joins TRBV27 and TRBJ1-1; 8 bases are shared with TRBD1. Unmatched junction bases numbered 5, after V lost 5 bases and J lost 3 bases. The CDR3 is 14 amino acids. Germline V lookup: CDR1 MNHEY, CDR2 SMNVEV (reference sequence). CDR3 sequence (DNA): TGTGCCAGCAGTCGACAGGGGTTGGACACTGAAGCTTTCTTT. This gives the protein CASSRQGLDTEAFF.

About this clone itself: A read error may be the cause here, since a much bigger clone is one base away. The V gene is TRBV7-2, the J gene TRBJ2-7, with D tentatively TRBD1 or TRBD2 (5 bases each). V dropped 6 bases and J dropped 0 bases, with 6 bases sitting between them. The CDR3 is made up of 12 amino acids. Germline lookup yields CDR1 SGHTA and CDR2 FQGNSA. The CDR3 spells CASRGDSYEQYF. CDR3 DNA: TGTGCCAGCAGGGGGGACTCCTACGAGCAGTACTTC.

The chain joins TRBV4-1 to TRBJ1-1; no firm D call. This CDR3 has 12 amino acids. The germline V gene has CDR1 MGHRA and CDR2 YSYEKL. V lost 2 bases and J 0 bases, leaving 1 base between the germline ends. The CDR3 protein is CASSQLNTEAFF. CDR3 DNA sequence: TGCGCCAGCAGCCAATTGAACACTGAAGCTTTCTTT.

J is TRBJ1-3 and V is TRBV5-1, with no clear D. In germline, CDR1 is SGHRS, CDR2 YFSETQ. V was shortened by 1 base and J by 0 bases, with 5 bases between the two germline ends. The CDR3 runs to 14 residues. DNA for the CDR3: TGCGCCAGCAGCTTGCCCGCCTCTGGAAACACCATATATTTT. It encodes CASSLPASGNTIYF.

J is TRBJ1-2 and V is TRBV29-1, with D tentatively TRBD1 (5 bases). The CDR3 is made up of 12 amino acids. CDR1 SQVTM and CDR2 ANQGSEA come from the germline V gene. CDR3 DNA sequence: TGCACCCCAGGGCCGGAAGGAAATGGCTACACCTTC. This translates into CTPGPEGNGYTF.

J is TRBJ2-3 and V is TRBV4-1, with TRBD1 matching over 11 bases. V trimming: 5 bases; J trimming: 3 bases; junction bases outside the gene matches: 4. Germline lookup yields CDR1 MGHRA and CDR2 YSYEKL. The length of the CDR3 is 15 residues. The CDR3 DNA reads TGCGCCAGCAGCGCCGGGACAGGGGGTACAGATACGCAGTATTTT. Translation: CASSAGTGGTDTQYF.

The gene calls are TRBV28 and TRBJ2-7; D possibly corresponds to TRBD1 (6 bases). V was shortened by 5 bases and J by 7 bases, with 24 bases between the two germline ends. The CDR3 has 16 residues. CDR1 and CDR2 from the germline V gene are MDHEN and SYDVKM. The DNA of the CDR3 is TGTGCCAGCAGTCCTAGACAGGTTTGGCATTCGGGTGAGCAGTACTTC. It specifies CASSPRQVWHSGEQYF.

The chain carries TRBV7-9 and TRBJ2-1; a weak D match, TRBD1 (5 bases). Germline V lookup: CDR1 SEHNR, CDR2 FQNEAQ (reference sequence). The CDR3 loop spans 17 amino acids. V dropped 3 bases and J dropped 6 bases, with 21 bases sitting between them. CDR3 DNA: TGTGCCAGCAGCTTGCTTTTAGGGGCAGGGCAAAGCAATGAGCAGTTCTTC. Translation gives CASSLLLGAGQSNEQFF. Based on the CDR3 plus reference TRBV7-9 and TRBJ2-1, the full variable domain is DTGVSQNPRHKITKRGQNVTFRCDPISEHNRLYWYRQTLGQGPEFLTYFQNEAQLEKSRLLSDRFSAERPKGSFSTLEIQRTEQGDSAMYLCASSLLLGAGQSNEQFFGPGTRLTVL.

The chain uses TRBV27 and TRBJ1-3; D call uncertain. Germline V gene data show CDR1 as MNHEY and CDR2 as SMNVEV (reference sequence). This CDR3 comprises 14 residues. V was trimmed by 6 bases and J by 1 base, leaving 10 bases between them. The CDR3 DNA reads TGTGCCAGCAGGAGTGCAGGTTCTGGAAACACCATATATTTT. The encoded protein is CASRSAGSGNTIYF.

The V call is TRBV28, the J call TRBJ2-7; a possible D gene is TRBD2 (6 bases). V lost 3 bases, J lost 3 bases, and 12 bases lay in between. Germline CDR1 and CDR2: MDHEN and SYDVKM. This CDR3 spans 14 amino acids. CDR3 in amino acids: CASSFHRGSYEQYF. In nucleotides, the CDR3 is TGTGCCAGCAGTTTCCACCGGGGGAGCTACGAGCAGTACTTC.

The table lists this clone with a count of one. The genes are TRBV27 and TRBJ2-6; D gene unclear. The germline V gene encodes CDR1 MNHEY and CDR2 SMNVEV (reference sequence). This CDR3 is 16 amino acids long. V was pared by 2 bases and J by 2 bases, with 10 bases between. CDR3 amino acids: CASSLSPLPGANVLTF. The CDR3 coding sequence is TGTGCCAGCAGTTTAAGCCCCTTACCTGGGGCCAACGTCCTGACTTTC. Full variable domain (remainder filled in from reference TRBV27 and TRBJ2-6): EAQVTQNPRYLITVTGKKLTVTCSQNMNHEYMSWYRQDPGLGLRQIYYSMNVEVTDKGDVPEGYKVSRKEKRNFPLILESPSPNQTSLYFCASSLSPLPGANVLTFGAGSRLTVL.

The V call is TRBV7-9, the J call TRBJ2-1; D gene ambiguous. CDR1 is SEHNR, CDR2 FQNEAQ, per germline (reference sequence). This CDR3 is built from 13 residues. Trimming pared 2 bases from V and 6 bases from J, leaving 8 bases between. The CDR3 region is CASSLIQRNEQFF. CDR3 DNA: TGTGCCAGCAGCTTAATACAGCGCAATGAGCAGTTCTTC.

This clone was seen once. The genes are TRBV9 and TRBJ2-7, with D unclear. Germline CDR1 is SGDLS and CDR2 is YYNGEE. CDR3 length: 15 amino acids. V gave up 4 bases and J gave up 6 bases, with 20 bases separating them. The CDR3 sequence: CASSPAIGTNIEQYF. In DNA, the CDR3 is TGTGCCAGCAGCCCCGCAATAGGAACAAATATCGAGCAGTACTTC.

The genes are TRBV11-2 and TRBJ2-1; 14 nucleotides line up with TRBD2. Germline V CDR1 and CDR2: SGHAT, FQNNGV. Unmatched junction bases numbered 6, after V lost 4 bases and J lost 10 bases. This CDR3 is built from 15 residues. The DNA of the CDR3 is TGTGCCAGCAGCTGGGGACTAGCGGGAGAGAGGGAGCAGTTCTTC. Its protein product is CASSWGLAGEREQFF.

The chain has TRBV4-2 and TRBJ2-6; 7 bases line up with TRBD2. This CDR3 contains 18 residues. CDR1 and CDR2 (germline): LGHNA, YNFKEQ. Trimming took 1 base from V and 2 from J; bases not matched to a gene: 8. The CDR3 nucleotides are TGTGCCAGCAGCCAAGTGGTGGCGGGAGAAACTGGGGCCAACGTCCTGACTTTC. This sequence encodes CASSQVVAGETGANVLTF.

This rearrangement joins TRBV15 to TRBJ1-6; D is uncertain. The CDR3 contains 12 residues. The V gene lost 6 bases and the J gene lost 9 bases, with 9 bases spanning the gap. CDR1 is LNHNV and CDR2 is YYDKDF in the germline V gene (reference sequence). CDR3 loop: CATRDLSSPLHF. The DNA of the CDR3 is TGTGCCACCAGAGATTTAAGTTCACCCCTCCACTTT. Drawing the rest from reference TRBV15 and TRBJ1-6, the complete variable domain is DAMVIQNPRYQVTQFGKPVTLSCSQTLNHNVMYWYQQKSSQAPKLLFHYYDKDFNNEADTPDNFQSRRPNTSFCFLDIRSPGLGDTAMYLCATRDLSSPLHFGNGTRLTVT.

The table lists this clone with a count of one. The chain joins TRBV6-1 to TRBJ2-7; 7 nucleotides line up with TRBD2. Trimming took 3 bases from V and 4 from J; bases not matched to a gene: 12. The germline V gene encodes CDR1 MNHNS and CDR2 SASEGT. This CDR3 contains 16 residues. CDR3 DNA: TGTGCCAGCAGTGACATTTCGGGACTAATGGTGTACGAGCAGTACTTC. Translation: CASSDISGLMVYEQYF.

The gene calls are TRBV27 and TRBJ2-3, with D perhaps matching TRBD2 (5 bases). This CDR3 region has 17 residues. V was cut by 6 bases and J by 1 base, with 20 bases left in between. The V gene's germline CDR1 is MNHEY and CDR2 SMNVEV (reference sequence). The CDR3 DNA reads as TGTGCCAGCAGCCAATTAATTCGTGTGGAGGGCACAGATACGCAGTATTTT. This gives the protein CASSQLIRVEGTDTQYF.

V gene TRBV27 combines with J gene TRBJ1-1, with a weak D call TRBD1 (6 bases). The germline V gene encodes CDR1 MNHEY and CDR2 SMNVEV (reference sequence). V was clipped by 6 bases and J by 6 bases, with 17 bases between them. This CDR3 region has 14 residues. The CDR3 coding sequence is TGTGCCAGCAGAGAAAAGGGGGTCTGGCCTGAAGCTTTCTTT. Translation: CASREKGVWPEAFF.

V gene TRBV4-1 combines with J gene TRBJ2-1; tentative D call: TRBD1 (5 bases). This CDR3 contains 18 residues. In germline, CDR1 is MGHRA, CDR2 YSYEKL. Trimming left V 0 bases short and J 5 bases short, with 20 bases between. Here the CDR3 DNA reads TGCGCCAGCAGCCAAGACGAACCGGACAAACTCCGAGACAATGAGCAGTTCTTC. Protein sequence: CASSQDEPDKLRDNEQFF.

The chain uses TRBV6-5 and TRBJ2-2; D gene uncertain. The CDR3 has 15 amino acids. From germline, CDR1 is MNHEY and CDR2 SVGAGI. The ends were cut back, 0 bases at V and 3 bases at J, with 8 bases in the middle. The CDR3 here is CASSYSAGYTGELFF. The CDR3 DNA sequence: TGTGCCAGCAGTTACTCGGCCGGGTACACCGGGGAGCTGTTTTTT.

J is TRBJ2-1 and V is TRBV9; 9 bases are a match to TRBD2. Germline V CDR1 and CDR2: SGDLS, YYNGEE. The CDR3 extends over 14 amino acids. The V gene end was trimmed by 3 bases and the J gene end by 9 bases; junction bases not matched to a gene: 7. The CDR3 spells CASSGSSGTGEQFF. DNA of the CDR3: TGTGCCAGCAGCGGATCTAGCGGGACGGGTGAGCAGTTCTTC.

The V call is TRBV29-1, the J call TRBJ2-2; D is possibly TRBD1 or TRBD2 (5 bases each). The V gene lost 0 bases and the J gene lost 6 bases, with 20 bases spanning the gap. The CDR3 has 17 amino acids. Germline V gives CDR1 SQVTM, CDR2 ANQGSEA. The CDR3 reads CSVEDPGTPAPAGELFF. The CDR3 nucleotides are TGCAGCGTTGAAGACCCCGGGACCCCCGCCCCGGCCGGGGAGCTGTTTTTT.

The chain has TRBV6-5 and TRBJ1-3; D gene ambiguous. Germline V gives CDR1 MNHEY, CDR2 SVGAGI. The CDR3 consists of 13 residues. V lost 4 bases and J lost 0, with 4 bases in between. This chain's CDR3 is CASSWDSGNTIYF. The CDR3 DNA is TGTGCCAGCAGTTGGGACTCTGGAAACACCATATATTTT.

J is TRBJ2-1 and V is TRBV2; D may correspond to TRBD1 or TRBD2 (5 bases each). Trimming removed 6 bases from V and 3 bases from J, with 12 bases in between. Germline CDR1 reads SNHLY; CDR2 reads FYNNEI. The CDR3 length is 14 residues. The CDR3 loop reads CASRGQGVYNEQFF. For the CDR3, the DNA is TGTGCCAGCAGAGGGCAGGGAGTCTACAATGAGCAGTTCTTC.